This T cell receptor (beta chain) came from a study of blood T cell repertoires in COVID-19. At the level of the study: Acute-phase and convalescent COVID-19 samples originated in the United States, Italy and Spain. Nucleic acid was either cDNA or gDNA, and it came from T cells, B-cell-depleted T cells, or PBMCs.

Measured with immunoSEQ multiplex PCR; TCRdb has only the in-frame clones, and not every one. The sample has about 520,000 clones; roughly 88% are singletons. This CDR3 has 14 residues. The germline V gene encodes CDR1 SEHNR and CDR2 FQNEAQ (reference sequence). Trimming cost V 7 bases and J 7 bases, with 16 bases left between them. The chain employs TRBV7-9 and TRBJ1-4; possibly TRBD1 for D (6 bases). Sequenced input: peripheral blood. This TCR derives from a human donor in a cohort sampled during active COVID-19. For the CDR3, the DNA is TGTGCCAGCACCGCCAGGGACAATCTTGAAAAACTGTTTTTT. Translated, it gives CASTARDNLEKLFF.